The rows below give T cell receptor beta chains drawn from one sample of a study of blood T cell repertoires in COVID-19. Using immunoSEQ multiplex PCR, the repertoire was profiled, and TCRdb retains in-frame clones only, with some absent. The data hold some 150,000 clones, with roughly 84% observed a single time. The sequencing input was peripheral blood. The origin of the receptors is an older woman with acute or convalescent COVID-19. Both conserved end residues are part of each CDR3. D genes are given only for firm matches. Not every row has a clone size; where given, it reads once, few, many or a size class.

>NA|TRBJ2-3|TRBV10-1|TRBD1
TGCGCCAGCAGCGGGACAGGGAAAACTAGCACAGATACGCAGTATTTT
CASSGTGKTSTDTQYF
>NA|TRBJ1-1|TRBV3-1/TRBV3-2|TRBD1
TGTGCCAGCAGCCCGACCGGGACAGGATTATACACTGAAGCTTTCTTT
CASSPTGTGLYTEAFF
>NA|TRBJ1-2|TRBV25-1|NA
TGTGCCAGCAGTCGGGGCGGGGGGAGTCTATTGGGCTACACCTTC
CASSRGGGSLLGYTF
>NA|TRBJ2-7|TRBV5-1|NA
TGCGCCAGCAGCTTGGGGGGGGACTCCTACGAGCAGTACTTC
CASSLGGDSYEQYF
>NA|TRBJ2-5|TRBV10-3|NA
TGTGCCATCAGTGAGGCGGGGGAGACCCAGTACTTC
CAISEAGETQYF
>NA|TRBJ2-2|TRBV7-3|TRBD2
TGTGCCAGCAGCTCCTCCTTTAGCGGGGGGCAGGACGGGGAGCTGTTTTTT
CASSSSFSGGQDGELFF
>NA|TRBJ2-7|TRBV9|TRBD2
TGTGCCAGCAGCGTAGGTAGCGGGGGACCCTACGAGCAGTACTTC
CASSVGSGGPYEQYF
>NA|TRBJ1-2|TRBV18|NA
TGTGCCAGCTCACCAAGAGGACAGCCGTTGGACTATGGCTACACCTTC
CASSPRGQPLDYGYTF
>NA|TRBJ1-5|TRBV6-5|NA
TGTGCCAGCAGTTACTCGAGAGAATCCAATCAGCCCCAGCATTTT
CASSYSRESNQPQHF
>NA|TRBJ1-5|TRBV5-1|NA
TGCGCCAGCAGCCCCGCAGGGGTCGTTAATCAGCCCCAGCATTTT
CASSPAGVVNQPQHF
>NA|TRBJ2-7|TRBV5-1|NA
TGCGCCAGTACCCCTCAAACAGGGCCCTACGAGCAGTACTTC
CASTPQTGPYEQYF
>NA|TRBJ1-4|TRBV24-1|TRBD1
TGTGCCACCAGTGATTCGGGACAGGGGGTTCATGAAAAACTGTTTTTT
CATSDSGQGVHEKLFF
>NA|TRBJ1-1|TRBV4-2|NA
TGTGCCAGCAGCCCGACAGCCCAGAACACTGAAGCTTTCTTT
CASSPTAQNTEAFF
>NA|TRBJ1-5|TRBV12-5|NA
TGTGCTAGTGGTGCCGACAGGCAAGTTCAGCCCCAGCATTTT
CASGADRQVQPQHF
>NA|TRBJ2-2|TRBV9|TRBD2
TGTGCCAGCAGCGTCCCTAGCGGGAGCAACACCGGGGAGCTGTTTTTT
CASSVPSGSNTGELFF
>NA|TRBJ1-3|TRBV7-8|NA
TGTGCCAGCAGCTTAGATCTAGCCTCTAGGCATTACTCTGGAAACACCATATATTTT
CASSLDLASRHYSGNTIYF
>NA|TRBJ1-2|TRBV10-3|TRBD1
TGTGCCATCAGTGAAGGACAGGAGAAGGCCCGAGGCTACACCTTC
CAISEGQEKARGYTF
>NA|TRBJ2-2|TRBV5-1|TRBD1
TGCGCCAGCAGCAAACAGGGGGCAGAGGGTTCCGGGGAGCTGTTTTTT
CASSKQGAEGSGELFF
>NA|TRBJ2-7|TRBV7-9|TRBD2
TGTGCCAGCAGCCCCCAGTTGAGAGGACTAGCATCTCCCTACGAGCAGTACTTC
CASSPQLRGLASPYEQYF
>NA|TRBJ1-6|TRBV28|NA
TGTGCCAGCACCCAGGCAAGCTCCTATAATTCACCCCTCCACTTT
CASTQASSYNSPLHF
>NA|TRBJ1-1|TRBV25-1|TRBD1
TGTGCCAGCAGTGAACGGACAGGGGGAGATTTCTTT
CASSERTGGDFF
>NA|TRBJ2-1|TRBV5-1|TRBD1
TGCGCCAGCAGCTTGGAGGGACAGGGCTACAATGAGCAGTTCTTC
CASSLEGQGYNEQFF
>NA|TRBJ2-1|TRBV10-2|TRBD2
TGCGCCAGCAGTGATTGGACTAGCGGCAATGAGCAGTTCTTC
CASSDWTSGNEQFF
>NA|TRBJ1-2|TRBV19|NA
TGTGCCAGCCTCGGGGCTACAGGGTATGGCTACACCTTC
CASLGATGYGYTF
>NA|TRBJ2-5|TRBV6-6|NA
TGTGCCAGCAGTTCCCCTCTTATTGTCAGACAAGAGACCCAGTACTTC
CASSSPLIVRQETQYF
>NA|TRBJ1-2|TRBV4-1|NA
TGCGCCAGCAGCCAGGGGGCCTCCCTTAACTATGGCTACACCTTC
CASSQGASLNYGYTF
>NA|TRBJ2-7|TRBV6-2/TRBV6-3|TRBD1
TGTGCCAGCAGCCCCGGGACAGGCCTCTCCTACGAGCAGTACTTC
CASSPGTGLSYEQYF
>NA|TRBJ1-1|TRBV5-1|NA
TGCGCCAGCAGCCCGTTATCGACATTTAACACTGAAGCTTTCTTT
CASSPLSTFNTEAFF
>few|TRBJ1-5|TRBV4-1|NA
TGCGCCAGCAGCCAAGAGGGCTATAGCAATCAGCCCCAGCATTTT
CASSQEGYSNQPQHF
>NA|TRBJ2-7|TRBV30|NA
TGTGCCTGGACCCCTGGGCAGGGAAAGCAGTACTTC
CAWTPGQGKQYF
>NA|TRBJ1-2|TRBV18|NA
TGTGCCAGCTCCTACAGGAGGGACCCGGGCTATGGCTACACCTTC
CASSYRRDPGYGYTF
>NA|TRBJ2-7|TRBV9|TRBD2
TGTGCCAGCAGCGTCAGCGCGGGGGGGCCCGGCGAGCAGTACTTC
CASSVSAGGPGEQYF
>few|TRBJ2-7|TRBV28|NA
TGTGCCAGCAGTTTATCAGACAGTCCTTACTACGAGCAGTACTTC
CASSLSDSPYYEQYF